These 11 T cell receptor beta chains came from one sample sequenced in a study of response to subunit inactivated influenza vaccine. One entry per CDR3 protein, called by TCRdb with MiXCR from the RT-PCR reads. The table records 650,000 to 800,000 distinct CDR3 sequences, approximately 17% of them present only once. Specimen: PBMCs from blood, collected roughly 5 days after vaccination. The origin of the receptors is a man aged 50 to 59 who received an inactivated influenza vaccine.

This clonotype was detected only a few times. The chain links TRBV27 to TRBJ2-4; 10 bases agree with TRBD2. This CDR3 comprises 16 residues. The V segment lost 6 bases and the J segment 9 bases; nucleotides outside the gene matches: 14. Germline V lookup: CDR1 MNHEY, CDR2 SMNVEV (reference sequence). The CDR3 sequence: CASRPWTSGLPGIQYF. DNA for the CDR3: TGTGCCAGCAGGCCCTGGACTAGCGGCCTCCCAGGCATTCAGTACTTC.

The rearrangement joins TRBV3-1 to TRBJ2-3; 10 bases line up with TRBD2. From germline, CDR1 is LGHDT and CDR2 YNNKEL (reference sequence). CDR3 length equals 21 residues. Trimming removed 4 bases from V and 0 bases from J; junction bases left unmatched: 19. CDR3 sequence: CASSRPAGGLAGVTSTDTQYF. The CDR3 DNA reads TGTGCCAGCAGCCGCCCCGCAGGTGGGCTAGCGGGAGTAACGAGCACAGATACGCAGTATTTT.

This chain connects TRBV12-3 or TRBV12-4 to TRBJ2-1; 8 nucleotides line up with TRBD2. The CDR3 sequence is 16 residues long. Losses at the gene ends were 4 bases for V and 2 bases for J; bases not matched to a gene: 7. CDR3 bases: TGTGCCAGCAGTTCGGAAGCGGGAGTCCCCTACAATGAGCAGTTCTTC. Protein sequence: CASSSEAGVPYNEQFF.

The chain is built from TRBV20-1 and TRBJ1-3, with D possibly being TRBD1 (6 bases). V was cut by 3 bases and J by 0 bases, with 15 bases left in between. There are 16 residues in the CDR3. Germline V gene sequence: CDR1 DFQATT, CDR2 SNEGSKA (reference sequence). The DNA for the CDR3 is TGCAGTGCTAGCCGGGACAATTACTTCTCTGGAAACACCATATATTTT. Encoded protein: CSASRDNYFSGNTIYF.

This clonotype was seen a few times. The V gene is TRBV4-3, the J gene TRBJ2-7, with 11 bases matching TRBD2. The CDR3 loop spans 15 amino acids. The V and J ends lost 2 bases and 7 bases, in that order; junction bases with no gene match: 7. The germline gives CDR1 LGHNA, CDR2 YSLEER. DNA of the CDR3: TGCGCCAGCAGCCAAAATAGCGGGAGGGCCAGGGAGCAGTACTTC. It translates to CASSQNSGRAREQYF.

The chain recombines TRBV4-3 with TRBJ1-1; weak D call: TRBD1 (6 bases). The CDR3 is 16 residues long. Trimming took 2 bases from V and 1 from J, leaving 14 bases between them. Germline loops: CDR1 LGHNA, CDR2 YSLEER. This CDR3 reads CASSQFVGQSNTEAFF. CDR3 nucleotide sequence: TGCGCCAGCAGCCAATTTGTCGGACAGTCGAACACTGAAGCTTTCTTT.

The rearrangement uses TRBV29-1 and TRBJ2-1; D might be TRBD1 (6 bases). The CDR3 has 14 residues. Germline V gives CDR1 SQVTM, CDR2 ANQGSEA. The V end lost 6 bases, the J end lost 0 bases, and 12 bases lay between the germline ends. The CDR3 reads CSVDRLSSYNEQFF. The CDR3 nucleotides read TGCAGCGTCGACAGGTTGAGCTCCTACAATGAGCAGTTCTTC.

J is TRBJ2-1 and V is TRBV20-1; possible D gene TRBD2, 5 bases. This CDR3 has 15 residues. The V gene's germline CDR1 is DFQATT and CDR2 SNEGSKA (reference sequence). V lost 0 bases to trimming and J lost 9 bases, with 18 bases between them. The CDR3 region is CSAREKRRVLGEQFF. CDR3 sequence (DNA): TGCAGTGCTAGAGAGAAAAGGCGGGTGCTCGGTGAGCAGTTCTTC.

This chain links TRBV18 with TRBJ2-7; weak D call: TRBD1 (7 bases). Deletions cut 3 bases from V and 2 bases from J, with 14 bases between. CDR1 and CDR2 from the germline V gene are KGHSH and LQKENI. This CDR3 has 15 amino acids. CDR3 protein: CASSPSEGAAYEQYF. CDR3 in DNA: TGTGCCAGCTCACCCTCGGAGGGGGCGGCCTACGAGCAGTACTTC.

This clonotype was found a few times. This chain links TRBV29-1 with TRBJ1-1; D is possibly TRBD1 (6 bases). CDR3 size: 11 residues. Trimming cost V 7 bases and J 10 bases, with 16 bases left between them. Germline CDR1 reads SQVTM; CDR2 reads ANQGSEA. CDR3 nucleotides: TGCAGCGGCCTTGACAGGTCAAGAGCTTTCTTT. Protein product: CSGLDRSRAFF.

V is TRBV7-8 and J is TRBJ2-7; 12 bases are a match to TRBD1. Germline CDR1 is SGHVS and CDR2 is FQNEAQ. The CDR3 runs 16 residues. J was trimmed by 6 bases and V by 4 bases; bases with no gene match: 10. CDR3 nucleotide sequence: TGTGCCAGCAGCTGGCCCCCGGGACAGGGGGCGCTCGAGCAGTACTTC. Translating it yields CASSWPPGQGALEQYF.